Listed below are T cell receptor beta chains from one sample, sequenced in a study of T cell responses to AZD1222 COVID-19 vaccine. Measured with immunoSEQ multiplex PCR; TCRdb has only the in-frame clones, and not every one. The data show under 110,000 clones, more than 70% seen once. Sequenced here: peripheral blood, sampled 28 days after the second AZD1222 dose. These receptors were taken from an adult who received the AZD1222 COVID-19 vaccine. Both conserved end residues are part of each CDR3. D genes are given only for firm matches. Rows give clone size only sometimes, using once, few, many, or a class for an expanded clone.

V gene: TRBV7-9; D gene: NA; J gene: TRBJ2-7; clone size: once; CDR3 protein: CASSPRLGEQYF; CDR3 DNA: TGTGCCAGCAGCCCTCGGTTAGGCGAGCAGTACTTC
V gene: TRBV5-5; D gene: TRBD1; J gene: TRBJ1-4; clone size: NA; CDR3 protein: CASRTDRVRTNEKLFF; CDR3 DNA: TGTGCCAGCAGAACGGACAGGGTGAGGACTAATGAAAAACTGTTTTTT
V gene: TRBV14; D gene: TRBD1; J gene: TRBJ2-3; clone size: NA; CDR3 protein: CASSRDRVRTDTQYF; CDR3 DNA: TGTGCCAGCAGCCGGGACAGGGTACGAACAGATACGCAGTATTTT
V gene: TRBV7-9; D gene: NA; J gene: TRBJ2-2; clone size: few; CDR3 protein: CAAGGRTGELFF; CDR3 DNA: TGTGCCGCCGGGGGGCGGACCGGGGAGCTGTTTTTT
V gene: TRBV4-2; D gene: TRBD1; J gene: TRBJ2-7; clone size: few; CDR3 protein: CASSQGVRGLNEQYF; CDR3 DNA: TGTGCCAGCAGCCAAGGGGTCAGGGGGCTCAACGAGCAGTACTTC
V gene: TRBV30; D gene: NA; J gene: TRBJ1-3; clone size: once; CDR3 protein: CAWSDPLRDSGNTIYF; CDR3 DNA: TGTGCCTGGAGTGACCCCCTGAGGGATTCTGGAAACACCATATATTTT
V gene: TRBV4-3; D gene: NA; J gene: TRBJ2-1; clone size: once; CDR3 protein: CASSQVRNEQFF; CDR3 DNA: TGCGCCAGCAGCCAAGTCCGGAATGAGCAGTTCTTC
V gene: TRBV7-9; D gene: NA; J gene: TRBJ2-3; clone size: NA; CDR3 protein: CASGREIHTQYF; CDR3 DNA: TGTGCCAGCGGGCGGGAAATTCATACGCAGTATTTT
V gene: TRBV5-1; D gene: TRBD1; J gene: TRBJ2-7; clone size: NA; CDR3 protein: CASSREGQDRFEQYF; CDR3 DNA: TGCGCCAGCAGTCGCGAAGGACAGGACAGGTTCGAGCAGTACTTC
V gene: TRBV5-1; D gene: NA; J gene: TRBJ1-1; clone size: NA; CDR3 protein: CASSLGGPTEAFF; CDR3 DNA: TGCGCCAGCAGCTTGGGAGGTCCCACTGAAGCTTTCTTT
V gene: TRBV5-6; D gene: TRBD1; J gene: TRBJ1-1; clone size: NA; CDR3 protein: CASSSRDRQSEAFF; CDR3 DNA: TGTGCCAGCAGCTCCCGGGACAGGCAATCGGAAGCTTTCTTT
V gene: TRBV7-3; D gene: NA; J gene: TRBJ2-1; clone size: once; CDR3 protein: CASSPQVYNEQFF; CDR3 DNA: TGTGCCAGCAGCCCCCAAGTATACAATGAGCAGTTCTTC
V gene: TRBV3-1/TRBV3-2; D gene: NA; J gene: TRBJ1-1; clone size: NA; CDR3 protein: CASSQEWNTEAFF; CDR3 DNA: TGTGCCAGCAGCCAAGAGTGGAACACTGAAGCTTTCTTT
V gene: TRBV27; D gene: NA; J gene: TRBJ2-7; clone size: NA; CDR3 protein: CASSLRGGYSYEQYF; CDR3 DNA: TGTGCCAGCAGTTTACGTGGCGGCTACTCCTACGAGCAGTACTTC
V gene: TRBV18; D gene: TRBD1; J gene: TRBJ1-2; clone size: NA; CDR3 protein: CASSSGQGALGYGYTF; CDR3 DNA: TGTGCCAGCTCATCCGGACAGGGGGCGCTTGGTTATGGCTACACCTTC
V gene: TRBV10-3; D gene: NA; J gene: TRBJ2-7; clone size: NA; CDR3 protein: CAISEGGLRLSYEQYF; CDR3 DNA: TGTGCCATCAGTGAAGGGGGGCTTCGCCTTTCCTACGAGCAGTACTTC
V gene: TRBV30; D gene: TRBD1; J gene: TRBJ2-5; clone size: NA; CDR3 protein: CAWAPGTVQETQYF; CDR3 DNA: TGTGCCTGGGCCCCCGGGACAGTCCAAGAGACCCAGTACTTC
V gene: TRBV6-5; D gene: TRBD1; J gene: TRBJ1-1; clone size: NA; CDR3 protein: CASSSTGDTEAFF; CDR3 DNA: TGTGCCAGCTCTTCGACAGGGGACACTGAAGCTTTCTTT
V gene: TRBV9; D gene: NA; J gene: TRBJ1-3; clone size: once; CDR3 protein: CASSAATGRGNTIYF; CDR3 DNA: TGTGCCAGCAGCGCAGCCACCGGGAGAGGAAACACCATATATTTT
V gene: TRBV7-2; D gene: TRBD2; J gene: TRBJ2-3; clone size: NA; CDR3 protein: CASSSLAGVTDTQYF; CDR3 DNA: TGTGCCAGCAGCTCCTTAGCGGGAGTGACAGATACGCAGTATTTT
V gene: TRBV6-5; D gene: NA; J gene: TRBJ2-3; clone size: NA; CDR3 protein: CASGPGQITDTQYF; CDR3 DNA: TGTGCCAGCGGACCGGGACAAATCACAGATACGCAGTATTTT
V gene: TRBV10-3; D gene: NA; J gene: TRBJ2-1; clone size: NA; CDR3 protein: CAISESPAGPNEQFF; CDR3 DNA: TGTGCCATCAGTGAGTCGCCGGCGGGGCCGAATGAGCAGTTCTTC
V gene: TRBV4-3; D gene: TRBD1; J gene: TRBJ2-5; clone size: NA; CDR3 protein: CASSHASGTGWKGETQYF; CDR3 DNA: TGCGCCAGCAGCCATGCGAGTGGGACAGGGTGGAAAGGGGAGACCCAGTACTTC
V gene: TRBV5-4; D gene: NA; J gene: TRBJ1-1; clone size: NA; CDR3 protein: CASSRGPEAFF; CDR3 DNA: TGTGCCAGCAGCCGGGGACCTGAAGCTTTCTTT
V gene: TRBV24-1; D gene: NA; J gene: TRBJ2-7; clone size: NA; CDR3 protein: CATRRKGGDEQYF; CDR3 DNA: TGTGCCACCCGACGCAAGGGTGGCGACGAGCAGTACTTC
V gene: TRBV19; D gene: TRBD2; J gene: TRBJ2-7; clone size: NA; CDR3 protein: CASSTSGNNYEQYF; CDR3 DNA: TGTGCCAGTAGCACTAGCGGGAATAACTACGAGCAGTACTTC
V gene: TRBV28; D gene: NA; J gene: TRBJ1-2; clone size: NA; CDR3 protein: CASSPIRGSYGYTF; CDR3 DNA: TGTGCCAGCAGCCCAATCAGGGGAAGCTATGGCTACACCTTC
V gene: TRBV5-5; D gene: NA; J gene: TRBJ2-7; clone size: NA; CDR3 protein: CASSLAGSYEQYF; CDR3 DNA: TGTGCCAGCAGCTTGGCCGGCTCCTACGAGCAGTACTTC
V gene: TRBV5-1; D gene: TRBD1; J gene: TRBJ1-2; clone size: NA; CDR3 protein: CASSEGQGVYGYTF; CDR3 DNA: TGCGCCAGCAGCGAGGGACAGGGCGTCTATGGCTACACCTTC
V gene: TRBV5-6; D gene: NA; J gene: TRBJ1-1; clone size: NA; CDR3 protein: CATFFRVNTEAFF; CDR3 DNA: TGTGCCACCTTTTTCAGGGTAAACACTGAAGCTTTCTTT
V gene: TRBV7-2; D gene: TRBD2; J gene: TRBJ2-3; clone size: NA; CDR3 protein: CASSPGGPPDTQYF; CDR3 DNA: TGTGCCAGCAGCCCGGGAGGGCCCCCAGATACGCAGTATTTT
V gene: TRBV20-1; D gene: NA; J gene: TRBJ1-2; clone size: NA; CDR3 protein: CSAISSYGYTF; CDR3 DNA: TGCAGTGCTATCTCCAGCTATGGCTACACCTTC
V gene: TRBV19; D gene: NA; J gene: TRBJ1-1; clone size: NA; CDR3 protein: CASMDGVGGTEAFF; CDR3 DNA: TGTGCCAGTATGGACGGGGTGGGGGGCACTGAAGCTTTCTTT
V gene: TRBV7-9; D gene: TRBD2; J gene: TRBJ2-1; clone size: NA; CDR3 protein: CASTPGTLAGVGNEQFF; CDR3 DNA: TGTGCCAGCACCCCCGGGACTTTAGCGGGAGTGGGCAATGAGCAGTTCTTC
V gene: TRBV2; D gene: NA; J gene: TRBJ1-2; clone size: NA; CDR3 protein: CASSEATVGDGYTF; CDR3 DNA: TGTGCCAGCAGTGAAGCCACAGTCGGGGACGGCTACACCTTC
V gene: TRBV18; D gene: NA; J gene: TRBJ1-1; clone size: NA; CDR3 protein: CASSFPVGTEAFF; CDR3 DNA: TGTGCCAGCTCATTTCCGGTGGGGACTGAAGCTTTCTTT
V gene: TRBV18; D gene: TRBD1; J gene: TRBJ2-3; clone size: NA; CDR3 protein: CASAHGAGGATDTQYF; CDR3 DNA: TGTGCCAGCGCCCATGGGGCAGGGGGTGCCACAGATACGCAGTATTTT
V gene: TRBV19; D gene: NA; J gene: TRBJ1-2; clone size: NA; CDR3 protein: CASSIDLGEIYGYTF; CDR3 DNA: TGTGCCAGTAGTATAGATCTGGGTGAAATCTATGGCTACACCTTC
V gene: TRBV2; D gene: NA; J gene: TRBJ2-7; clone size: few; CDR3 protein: CASGNYEQYF; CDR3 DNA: TGTGCCAGCGGGAACTACGAGCAGTACTTC